One TCR beta chain is described in this entry. The data stem from a study of blood T cell repertoires in COVID-19. Across the study: Material from acute and convalescent COVID-19 was sourced from the United States, Italy and Spain. PBMCs, B-cell-depleted T cells, or T cells were the source of the cDNA or gDNA that made up the material.

CDR1 is MNHEY and CDR2 is SVGAGI in the germline V gene. CDR3 size: 15 residues. Trimming took off 0 bases at V and 0 bases at J, with 8 bases between the two ends. In the study's own analysis: By means of reference gene primer amplification, nucleated cell counts were estimated. Libraries were prepared by immunoSEQ multiplex PCR; TCRdb keeps only in-frame clonotypes and omits some of them. The V and J calls and clone size come from that table; D and trimming were worked out from the DNA. The sample has about 150,000 clones, 83% seen once. This sequence originates from a woman in her sixties with COVID-19, enrolled during active disease. Sequenced input: peripheral blood. The rearrangement links TRBV6-5 to TRBJ1-1; D not certain. CDR3 sequence reads: CASSYSWQMNTEAFF. In nucleotides, the CDR3 is TGTGCCAGCAGTTACTCTTGGCAGATGAACACTGAAGCTTTCTTT.